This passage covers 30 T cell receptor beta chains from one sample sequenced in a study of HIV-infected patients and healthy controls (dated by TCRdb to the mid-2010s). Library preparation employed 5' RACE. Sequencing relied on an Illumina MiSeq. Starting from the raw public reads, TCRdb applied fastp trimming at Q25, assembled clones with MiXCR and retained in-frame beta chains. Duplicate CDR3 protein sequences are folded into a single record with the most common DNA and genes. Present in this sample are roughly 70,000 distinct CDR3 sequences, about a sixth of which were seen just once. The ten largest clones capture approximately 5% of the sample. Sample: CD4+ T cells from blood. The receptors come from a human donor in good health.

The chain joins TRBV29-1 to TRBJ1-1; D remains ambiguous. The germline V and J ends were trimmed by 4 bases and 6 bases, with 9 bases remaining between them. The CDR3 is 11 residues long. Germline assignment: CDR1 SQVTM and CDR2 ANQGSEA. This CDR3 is CSVVRNAEAFF. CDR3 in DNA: TGCAGCGTTGTGAGGAATGCTGAAGCTTTCTTT. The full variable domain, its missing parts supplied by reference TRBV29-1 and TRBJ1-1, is SAVISQKPSRDICQRGTSLTIQCQVDSQVTMMFWYRQQPGQSLTLIATANQGSEATYESGFVIDKFPISRPNLTFSTLTVSNMSPEDSSIYLCSVVRNAEAFFGQGTRLTVV.

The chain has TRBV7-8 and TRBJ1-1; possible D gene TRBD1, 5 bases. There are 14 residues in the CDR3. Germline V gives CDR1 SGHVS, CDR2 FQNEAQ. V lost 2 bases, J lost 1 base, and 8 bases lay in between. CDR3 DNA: TGTGCCAGCAGCTTAACAACAGGGAACACTGAAGCTTTCTTT. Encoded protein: CASSLTTGNTEAFF. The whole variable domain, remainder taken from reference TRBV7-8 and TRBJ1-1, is GAGVSQSPRYKVAKRGQDVALRCDPISGHVSLFWYQQALGQGPEFLTYFQNEAQLDKSGLPSDRFFAERPEGSVSTLKIQRTQQEDSAVYLCASSLTTGNTEAFFGQGTRLTVV.

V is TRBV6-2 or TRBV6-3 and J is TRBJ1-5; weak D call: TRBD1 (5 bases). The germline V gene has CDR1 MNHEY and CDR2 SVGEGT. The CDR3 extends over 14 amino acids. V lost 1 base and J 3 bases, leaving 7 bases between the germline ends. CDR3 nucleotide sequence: TGTGCCAGCAGTTACTGGGGGACCAATCAGCCCCAGCATTTT. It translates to CASSYWGTNQPQHF.

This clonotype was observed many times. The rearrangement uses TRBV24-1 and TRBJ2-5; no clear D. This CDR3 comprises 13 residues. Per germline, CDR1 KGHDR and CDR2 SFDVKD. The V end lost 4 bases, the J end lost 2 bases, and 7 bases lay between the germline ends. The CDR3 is CATSEPPQETQYF. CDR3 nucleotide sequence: TGTGCCACCAGTGAGCCACCACAAGAGACCCAGTACTTC.

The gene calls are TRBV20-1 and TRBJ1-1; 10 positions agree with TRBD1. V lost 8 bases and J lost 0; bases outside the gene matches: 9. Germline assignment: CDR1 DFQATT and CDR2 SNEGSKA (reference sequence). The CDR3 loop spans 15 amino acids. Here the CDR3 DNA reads TGCAGTTACCGGGACAGGGGCGAATTGAACACTGAAGCTTTCTTT. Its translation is CSYRDRGELNTEAFF.

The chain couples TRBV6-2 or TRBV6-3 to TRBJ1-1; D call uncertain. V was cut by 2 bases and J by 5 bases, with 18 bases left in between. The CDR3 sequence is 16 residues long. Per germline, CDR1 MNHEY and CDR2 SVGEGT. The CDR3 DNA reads TGTGCCAGCAGTTACGCGGAAGGGAGGGCGGTTACTGAAGCTTTCTTT. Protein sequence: CASSYAEGRAVTEAFF.

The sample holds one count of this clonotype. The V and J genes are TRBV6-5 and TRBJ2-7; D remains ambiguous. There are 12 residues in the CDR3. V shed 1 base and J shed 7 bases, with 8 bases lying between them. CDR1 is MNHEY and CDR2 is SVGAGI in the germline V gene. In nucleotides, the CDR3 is TGTGCCAGCAGTTACTTGGCTGGGGAGCAGTACTTC. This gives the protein CASSYLAGEQYF.

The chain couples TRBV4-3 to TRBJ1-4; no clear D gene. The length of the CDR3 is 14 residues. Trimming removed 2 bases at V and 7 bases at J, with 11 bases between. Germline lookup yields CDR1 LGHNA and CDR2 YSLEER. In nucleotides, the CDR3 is TGCGCCAGCAGCCAATCCGGGTCCGCTGAAAAACTGTTTTTT. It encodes CASSQSGSAEKLFF.

DNA of the CDR3: TGTGCCAGCAGCGTAGAAGATGGGTTGTATCCCCTCCACTTT. It translates to CASSVEDGLYPLHF. The V and J genes are TRBV9 and TRBJ1-6; D is undetermined. The CDR3 runs 14 residues. V dropped 0 bases and J dropped 13 bases, with 14 bases sitting between them. Looked up from germline, CDR1 is SGDLS and CDR2 is YYNGEE.

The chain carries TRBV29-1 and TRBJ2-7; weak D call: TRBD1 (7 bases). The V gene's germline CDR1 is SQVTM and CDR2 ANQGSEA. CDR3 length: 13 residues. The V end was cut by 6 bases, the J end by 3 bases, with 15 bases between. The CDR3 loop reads CSVGGQSFYEQYF. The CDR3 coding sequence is TGCAGCGTGGGGGGACAGAGTTTCTACGAGCAGTACTTC.

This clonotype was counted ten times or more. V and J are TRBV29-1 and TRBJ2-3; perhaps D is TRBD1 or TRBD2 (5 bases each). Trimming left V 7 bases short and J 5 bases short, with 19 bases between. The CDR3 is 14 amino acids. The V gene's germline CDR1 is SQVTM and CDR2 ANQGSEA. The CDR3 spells CSGSGTQREDTQYF. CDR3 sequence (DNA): TGCAGCGGTTCTGGGACCCAGAGGGAAGATACGCAGTATTTT.

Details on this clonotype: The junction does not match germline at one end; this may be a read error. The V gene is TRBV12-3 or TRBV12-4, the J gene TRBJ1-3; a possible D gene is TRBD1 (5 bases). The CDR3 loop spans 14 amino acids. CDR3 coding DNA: TGTGCCACCAGTTTATCAGGGTATCGAAACACCATATATTTT. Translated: CATSLSGYRNTIYF.

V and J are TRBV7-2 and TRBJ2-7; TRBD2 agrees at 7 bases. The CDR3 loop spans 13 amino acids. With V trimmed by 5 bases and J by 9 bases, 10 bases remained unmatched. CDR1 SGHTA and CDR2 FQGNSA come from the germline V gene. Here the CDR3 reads CASSGGSRGGQYF. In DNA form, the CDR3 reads TGTGCCAGCAGCGGCGGGAGCAGAGGTGGGCAGTACTTC.

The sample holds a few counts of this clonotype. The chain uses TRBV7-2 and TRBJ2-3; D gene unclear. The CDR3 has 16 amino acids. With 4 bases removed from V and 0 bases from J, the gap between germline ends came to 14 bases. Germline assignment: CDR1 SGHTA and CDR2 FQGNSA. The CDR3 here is CASSSRLAQSTDTQYF. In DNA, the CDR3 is TGTGCCAGCAGCTCCCGACTCGCCCAGAGCACAGATACGCAGTATTTT. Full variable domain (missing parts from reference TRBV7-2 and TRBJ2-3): GAGVSQSPSNKVTEKGKDVELRCDPISGHTALYWYRQSLGQGLEFLIYFQGNSAPDKSGLPSDRFSAERTGGSVSTLTIQRTQQEDSAVYLCASSSRLAQSTDTQYFGPGTRLTVL.

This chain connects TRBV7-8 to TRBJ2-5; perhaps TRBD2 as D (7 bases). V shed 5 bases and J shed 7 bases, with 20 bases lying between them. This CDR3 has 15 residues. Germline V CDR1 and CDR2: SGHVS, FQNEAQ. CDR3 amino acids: CASSLVGGAMVTQYF. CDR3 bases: TGTGCCAGCAGCCTGGTGGGGGGGGCGATGGTGACCCAGTACTTC. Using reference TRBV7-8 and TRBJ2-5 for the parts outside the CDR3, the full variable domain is GAGVSQSPRYKVAKRGQDVALRCDPISGHVSLFWYQQALGQGPEFLTYFQNEAQLDKSGLPSDRFFAERPEGSVSTLKIQRTQQEDSAVYLCASSLVGGAMVTQYFGPGTRLLVL.

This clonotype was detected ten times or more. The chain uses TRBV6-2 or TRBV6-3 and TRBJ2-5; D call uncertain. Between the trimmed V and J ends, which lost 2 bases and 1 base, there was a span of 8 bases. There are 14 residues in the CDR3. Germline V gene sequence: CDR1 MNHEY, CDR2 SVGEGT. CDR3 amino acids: CASSYISPQETQYF. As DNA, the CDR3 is TGTGCCAGCAGTTACATCAGCCCCCAAGAGACCCAGTACTTC.

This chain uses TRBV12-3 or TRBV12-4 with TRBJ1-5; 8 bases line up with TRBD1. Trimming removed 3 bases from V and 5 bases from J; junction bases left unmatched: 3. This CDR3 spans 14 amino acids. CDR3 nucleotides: TGTGCCAGCAGTTTGACAGGGGCGGATCAGCCCCAGCATTTT. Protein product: CASSLTGADQPQHF.

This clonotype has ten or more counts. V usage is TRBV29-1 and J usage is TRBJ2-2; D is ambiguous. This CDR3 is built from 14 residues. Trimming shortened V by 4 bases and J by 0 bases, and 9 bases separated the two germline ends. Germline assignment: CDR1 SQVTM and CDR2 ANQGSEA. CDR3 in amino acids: CSVVRSTNTGELFF. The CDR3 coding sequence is TGCAGCGTTGTTAGGAGTACGAACACCGGGGAGCTGTTTTTT.

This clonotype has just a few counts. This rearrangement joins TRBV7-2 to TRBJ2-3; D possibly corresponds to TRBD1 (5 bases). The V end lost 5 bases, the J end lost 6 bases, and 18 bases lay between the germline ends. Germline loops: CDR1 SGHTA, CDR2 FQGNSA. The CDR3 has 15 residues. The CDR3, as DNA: TGTGCCAGCAGCCTTACAGGTTCCCTCAGGGATACGCAGTATTTT. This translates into CASSLTGSLRDTQYF. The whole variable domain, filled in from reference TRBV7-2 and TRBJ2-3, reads GAGVSQSPSNKVTEKGKDVELRCDPISGHTALYWYRQSLGQGLEFLIYFQGNSAPDKSGLPSDRFSAERTGGSVSTLTIQRTQQEDSAVYLCASSLTGSLRDTQYFGPGTRLTVL.

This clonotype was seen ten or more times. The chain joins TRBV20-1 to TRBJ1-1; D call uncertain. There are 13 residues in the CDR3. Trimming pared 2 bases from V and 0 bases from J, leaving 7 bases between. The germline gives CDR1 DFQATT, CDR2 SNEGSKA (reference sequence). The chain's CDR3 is CSARRQLNTEAFF. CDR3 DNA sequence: TGCAGTGCTAGAAGGCAGTTGAACACTGAAGCTTTCTTT.

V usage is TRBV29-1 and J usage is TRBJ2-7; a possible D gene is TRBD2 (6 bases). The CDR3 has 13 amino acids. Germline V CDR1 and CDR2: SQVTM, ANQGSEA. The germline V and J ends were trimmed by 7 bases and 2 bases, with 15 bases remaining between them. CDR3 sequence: CSAAPREAYEQYF. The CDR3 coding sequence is TGCAGCGCTGCGCCCAGGGAGGCCTACGAGCAGTACTTC.

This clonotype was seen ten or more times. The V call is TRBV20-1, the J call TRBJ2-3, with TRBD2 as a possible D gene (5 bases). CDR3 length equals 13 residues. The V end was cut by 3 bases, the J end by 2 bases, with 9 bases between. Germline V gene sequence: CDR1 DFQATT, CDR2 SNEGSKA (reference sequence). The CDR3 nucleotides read TGCAGTGCTAGGGAGCGGTACACAGATACGCAGTATTTT. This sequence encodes CSARERYTDTQYF.

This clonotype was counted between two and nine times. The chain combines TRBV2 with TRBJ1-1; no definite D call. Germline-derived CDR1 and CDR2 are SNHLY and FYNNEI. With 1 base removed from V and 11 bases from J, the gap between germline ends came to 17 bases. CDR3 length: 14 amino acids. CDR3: CASSEVRAGLGAFF. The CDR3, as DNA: TGTGCCAGCAGTGAAGTACGGGCCGGGTTGGGGGCTTTCTTT.

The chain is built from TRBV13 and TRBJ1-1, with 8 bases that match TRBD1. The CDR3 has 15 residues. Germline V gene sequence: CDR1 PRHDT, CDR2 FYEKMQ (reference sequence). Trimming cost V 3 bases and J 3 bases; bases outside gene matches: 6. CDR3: CASSFGSGGHTEAFF. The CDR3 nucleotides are TGTGCCAGCAGCTTCGGATCAGGGGGCCACACTGAAGCTTTCTTT.

The CDR3 sequence is CATGPNAGGPSTDTQYF. DNA of the CDR3: TGTGCCACAGGACCAAACGCGGGGGGGCCGTCTACAGATACGCAGTATTTT. The V gene is TRBV6-6, the J gene TRBJ2-3, with 9 bases lining up with TRBD2. The V gene end was trimmed by 10 bases and the J gene end by 3 bases; junction bases not matched to a gene: 17. Germline V gene lookup returns CDR1 MNHNY and CDR2 SVGAGI (reference sequence). This CDR3 region has 17 residues.

CDR3 protein: CASSYSMDQSYGYTF. The CDR3 bases are TGTGCCAGCAGTTACTCGATGGACCAGTCATATGGCTACACCTTC. The V and J genes are TRBV6-2 or TRBV6-3 and TRBJ1-2; D remains ambiguous. The CDR3 length is 15 residues. The V and J ends lost 0 bases and 5 bases respectively, with 13 bases between them. Germline CDR1 and CDR2: MNHEY and SVGEGT.

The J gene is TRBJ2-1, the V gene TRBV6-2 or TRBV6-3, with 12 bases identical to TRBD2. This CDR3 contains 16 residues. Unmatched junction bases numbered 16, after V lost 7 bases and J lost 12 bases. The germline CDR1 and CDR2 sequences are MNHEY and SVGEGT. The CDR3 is CASTITSGLAGSGQFF. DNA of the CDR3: TGTGCCAGCACCATAACATCAGGACTAGCGGGAAGCGGGCAGTTCTTC.

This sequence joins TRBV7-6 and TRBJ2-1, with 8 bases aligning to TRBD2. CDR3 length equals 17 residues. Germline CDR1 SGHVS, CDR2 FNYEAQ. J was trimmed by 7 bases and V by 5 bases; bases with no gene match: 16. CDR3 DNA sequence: TGTGCCAGCAGCGAAACCGGGACTAGGGTCGGAGGGAATGAGCAGTTCTTC. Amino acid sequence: CASSETGTRVGGNEQFF.

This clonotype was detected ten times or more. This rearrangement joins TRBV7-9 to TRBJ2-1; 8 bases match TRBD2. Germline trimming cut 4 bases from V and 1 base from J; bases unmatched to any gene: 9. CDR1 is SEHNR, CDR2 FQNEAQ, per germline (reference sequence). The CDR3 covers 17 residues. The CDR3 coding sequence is TGTGCCAGCAGCTCGCGAGCGGGAGAGGGATCCTACAATGAGCAGTTCTTC. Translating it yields CASSSRAGEGSYNEQFF.

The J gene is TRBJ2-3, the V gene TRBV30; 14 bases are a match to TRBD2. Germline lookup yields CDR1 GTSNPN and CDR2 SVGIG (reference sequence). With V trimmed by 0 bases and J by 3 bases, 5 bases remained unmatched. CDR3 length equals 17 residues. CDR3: CAWSVPGLAGATDTQYF. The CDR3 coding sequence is TGTGCCTGGAGTGTACCGGGACTAGCGGGAGCGACAGATACGCAGTATTTT.